This T cell receptor (beta chain) was documented in a study of blood T cell repertoires in COVID-19. Per the study methods: Estimation of nucleated cell counts was performed using reference gene primer amplification. Libraries were prepared by immunoSEQ multiplex PCR; TCRdb keeps only in-frame clonotypes and omits some of them. For V, J and clone size, that table is used; D and trimming come from the DNA. Of fewer than 250,000 clones in the sample, around 81% were seen once. The CDR3 is 13 amino acids. Trimming cost V 3 bases and J 8 bases, with 10 bases left between them. Per the germline V gene, CDR1 is MDHEN and CDR2 is SYDVKM. In assigning cohorts, the study relied on participant-reported clinical history.

The chain uses TRBV28 and TRBJ1-4; no reliable D call. The specimen was PBMCs or T cells enriched from blood (not recorded which). The clonotype comes from a woman aged 50 to 60 with acute COVID-19. CDR3 nucleotides: TGTGCCAGCAGTTTCGGAGGGTTGGAAAAACTGTTTTTT. Translation gives CASSFGGLEKLFF.